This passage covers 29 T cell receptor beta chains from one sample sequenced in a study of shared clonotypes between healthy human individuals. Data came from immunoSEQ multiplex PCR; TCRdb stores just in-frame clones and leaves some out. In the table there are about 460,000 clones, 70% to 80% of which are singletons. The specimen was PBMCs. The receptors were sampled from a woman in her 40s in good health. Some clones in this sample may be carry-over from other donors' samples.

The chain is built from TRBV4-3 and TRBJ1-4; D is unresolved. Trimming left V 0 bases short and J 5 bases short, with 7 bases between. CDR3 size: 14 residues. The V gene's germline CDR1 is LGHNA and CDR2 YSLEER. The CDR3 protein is CASSQDWRNEKLFF. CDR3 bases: TGCGCCAGCAGCCAAGATTGGCGGAATGAAAAACTGTTTTTT.

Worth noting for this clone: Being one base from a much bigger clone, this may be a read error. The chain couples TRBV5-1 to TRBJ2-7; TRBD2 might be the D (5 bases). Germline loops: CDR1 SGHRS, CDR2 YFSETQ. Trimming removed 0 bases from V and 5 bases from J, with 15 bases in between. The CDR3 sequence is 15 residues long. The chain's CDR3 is CASSLARGSPHEQYF. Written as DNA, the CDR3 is TGCGCCAGCAGCTTGGCACGGGGTAGCCCCCACGAGCAGTACTTC.

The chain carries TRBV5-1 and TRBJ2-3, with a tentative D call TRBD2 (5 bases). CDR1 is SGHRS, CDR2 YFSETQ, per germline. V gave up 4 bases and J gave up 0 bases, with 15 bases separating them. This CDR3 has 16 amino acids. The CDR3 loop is CASSHLERRSTDTQYF. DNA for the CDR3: TGCGCCAGCAGCCACCTGGAGCGGAGGAGCACAGATACGCAGTATTTT.

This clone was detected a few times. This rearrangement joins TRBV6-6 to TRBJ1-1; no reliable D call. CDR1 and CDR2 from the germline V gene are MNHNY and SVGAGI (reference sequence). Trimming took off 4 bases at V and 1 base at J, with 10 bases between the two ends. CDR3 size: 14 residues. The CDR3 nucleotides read TGTGCCAGCAGTTCCCAGGCGTCGAACACTGAAGCTTTCTTT. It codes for CASSSQASNTEAFF.

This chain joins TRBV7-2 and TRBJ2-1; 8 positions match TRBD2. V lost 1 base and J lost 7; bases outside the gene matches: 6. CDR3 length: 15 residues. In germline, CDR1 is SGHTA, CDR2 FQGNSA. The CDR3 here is CASSLVTGRGNEQFF. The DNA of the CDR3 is TGTGCCAGCAGCTTAGTTACCGGGAGGGGAAATGAGCAGTTCTTC.

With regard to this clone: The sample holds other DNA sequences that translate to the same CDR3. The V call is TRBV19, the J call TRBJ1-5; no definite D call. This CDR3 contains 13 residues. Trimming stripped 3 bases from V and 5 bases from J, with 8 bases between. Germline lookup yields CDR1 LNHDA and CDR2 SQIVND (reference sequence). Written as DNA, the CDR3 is TGTGCCAGTAGTATGGGCCGCGATCAGCCCCAGCATTTT. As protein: CASSMGRDQPQHF. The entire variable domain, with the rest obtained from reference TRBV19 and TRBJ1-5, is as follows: DGGITQSPKYLFRKEGQNVTLSCEQNLNHDAMYWYRQDPGQGLRLIYYSQIVNDFQKGDIAEGYSVSREKKESFPLTVTSAQKNPTAFYLCASSMGRDQPQHFGDGTRLSIL.

The CDR3 DNA sequence: TGCAGCGTTGAGTGGACCGGGACAGGGGTATATTTT. It is translated as CSVEWTGTGVYF. The V gene is TRBV29-1, the J gene TRBJ1-3; 10 bases are a match to TRBD1. The junction had 7 bases not matched to a gene; V was cut back by 3 bases and J by 14 bases. This CDR3 is built from 12 residues. In germline, CDR1 is SQVTM, CDR2 ANQGSEA.

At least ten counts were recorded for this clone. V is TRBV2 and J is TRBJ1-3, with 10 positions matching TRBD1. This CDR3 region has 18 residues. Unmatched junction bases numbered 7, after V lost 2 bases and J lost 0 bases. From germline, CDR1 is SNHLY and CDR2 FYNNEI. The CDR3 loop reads CASSERGQGLVSGNTIYF. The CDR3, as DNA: TGTGCCAGCAGTGAACGGGGACAGGGGCTAGTCTCTGGAAACACCATATATTTT.

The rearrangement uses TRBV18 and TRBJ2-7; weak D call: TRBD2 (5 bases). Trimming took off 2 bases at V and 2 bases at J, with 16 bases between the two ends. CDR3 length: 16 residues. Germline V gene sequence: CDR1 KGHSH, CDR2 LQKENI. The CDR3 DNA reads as TGTGCCAGCTCACCATCGGTCTGGGAGAGAACCTACGAGCAGTACTTC. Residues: CASSPSVWERTYEQYF.

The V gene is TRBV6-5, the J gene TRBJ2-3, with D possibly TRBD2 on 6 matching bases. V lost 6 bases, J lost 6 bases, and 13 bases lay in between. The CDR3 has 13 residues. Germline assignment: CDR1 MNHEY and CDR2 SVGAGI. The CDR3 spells CASSPSVGDTQYF. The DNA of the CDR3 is TGTGCCAGCAGCCCTAGCGTCGGCGATACGCAGTATTTT.

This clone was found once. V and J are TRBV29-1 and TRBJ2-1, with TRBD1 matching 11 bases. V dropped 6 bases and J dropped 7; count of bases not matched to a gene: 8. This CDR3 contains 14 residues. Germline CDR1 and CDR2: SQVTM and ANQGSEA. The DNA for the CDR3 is TGCAGCGTAACTTGGGGACAGGGGGTAAATGAGCAGTTCTTC. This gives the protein CSVTWGQGVNEQFF.

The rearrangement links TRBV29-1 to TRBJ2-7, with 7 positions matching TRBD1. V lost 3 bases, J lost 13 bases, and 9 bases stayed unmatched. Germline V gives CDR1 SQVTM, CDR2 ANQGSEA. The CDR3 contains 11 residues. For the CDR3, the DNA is TGCAGCGTTGATGGGGTGGGACAGAGATACTTC. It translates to CSVDGVGQRYF.

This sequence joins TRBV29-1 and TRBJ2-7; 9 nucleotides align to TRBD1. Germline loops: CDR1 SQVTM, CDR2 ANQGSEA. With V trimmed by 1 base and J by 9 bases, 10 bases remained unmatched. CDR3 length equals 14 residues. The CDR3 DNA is TGCAGCGTTGAAGGGACAGGGGTTAGTAGAGCGCAGTACTTC. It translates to CSVEGTGVSRAQYF.

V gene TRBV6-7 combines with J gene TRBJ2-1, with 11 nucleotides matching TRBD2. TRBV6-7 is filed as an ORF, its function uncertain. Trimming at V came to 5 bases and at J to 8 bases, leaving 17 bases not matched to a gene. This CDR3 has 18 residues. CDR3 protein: CASSLLTTTTSGTDEQFF. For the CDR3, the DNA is TGTGCCAGCAGTCTCCTAACGACTACGACTAGCGGGACGGATGAGCAGTTCTTC.

CDR3 region: CAISEPGVGGGYEQYF. In DNA form, the CDR3 reads TGTGCCATCAGTGAGCCCGGAGTTGGGGGCGGGTACGAGCAGTACTTC. The rearrangement uses TRBV10-3 and TRBJ2-7; the D gene is possibly TRBD1 (6 bases). Germline V gene sequence: CDR1 ENHRY, CDR2 SYGVKD. V was trimmed by 2 bases and J by 4 bases, leaving 18 bases between them. There are 16 residues in the CDR3.

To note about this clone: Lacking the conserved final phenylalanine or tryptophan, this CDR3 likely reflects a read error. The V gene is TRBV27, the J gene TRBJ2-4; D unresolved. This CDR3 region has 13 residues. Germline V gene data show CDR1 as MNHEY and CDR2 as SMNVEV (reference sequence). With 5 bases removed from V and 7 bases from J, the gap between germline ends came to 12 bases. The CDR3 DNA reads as TGTGCCAGCAGTCCCCGGGTATTGAACATTCAGTACCTC. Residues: CASSPRVLNIQYL.

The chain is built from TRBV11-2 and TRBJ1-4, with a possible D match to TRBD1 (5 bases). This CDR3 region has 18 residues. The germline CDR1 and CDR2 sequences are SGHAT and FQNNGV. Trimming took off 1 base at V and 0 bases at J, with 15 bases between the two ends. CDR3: CASSLVGQKRATNEKLFF. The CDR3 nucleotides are TGTGCCAGCAGCTTAGTGGGGCAGAAAAGGGCAACTAATGAAAAACTGTTTTTT.

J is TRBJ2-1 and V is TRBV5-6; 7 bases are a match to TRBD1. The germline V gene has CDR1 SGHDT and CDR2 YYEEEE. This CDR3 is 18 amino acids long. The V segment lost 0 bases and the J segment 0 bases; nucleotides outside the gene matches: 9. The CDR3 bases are TGTGCCAGCAGCTTGGCCTTAGGGGGCTCAAGCTCCTACAATGAGCAGTTCTTC. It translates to CASSLALGGSSSYNEQFF. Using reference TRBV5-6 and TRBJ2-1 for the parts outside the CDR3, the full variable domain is DAGVTQSPTHLIKTRGQQVTLRCSPKSGHDTVSWYQQALGQGPQFIFQYYEEEERQRGNFPDRFSGHQFPNYSSELNVNALLLGDSALYLCASSLALGGSSSYNEQFFGPGTRLTVL.

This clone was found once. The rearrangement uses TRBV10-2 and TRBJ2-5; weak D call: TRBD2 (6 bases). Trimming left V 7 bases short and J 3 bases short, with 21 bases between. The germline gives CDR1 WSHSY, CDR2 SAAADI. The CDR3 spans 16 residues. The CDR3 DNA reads TGCGCCAGCAATGACCGGGCGGGATCCCTTAAAGAGACCCAGTACTTC. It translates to CASNDRAGSLKETQYF.

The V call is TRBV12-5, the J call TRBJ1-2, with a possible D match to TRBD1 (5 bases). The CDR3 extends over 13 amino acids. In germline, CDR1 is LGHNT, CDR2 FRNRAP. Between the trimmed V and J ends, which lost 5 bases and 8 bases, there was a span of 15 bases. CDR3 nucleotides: TGTGCTAGTGGTCCCCGTAGCGGGGGGGGCTACACCTTC. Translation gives CASGPRSGGGYTF.

CDR3 residues: CASSRGTSGSIYEQYF. DNA for the CDR3: TGTGCCAGCAGCAGAGGGACTAGCGGGAGTATCTACGAGCAGTACTTC. The chain is built from TRBV5-6 and TRBJ2-7; TRBD2 aligns across 14 bases. Trimming at V came to 4 bases and at J to 3 bases, leaving 6 bases not matched to a gene. CDR1 SGHDT and CDR2 YYEEEE come from the germline V gene. The CDR3 runs 16 residues.

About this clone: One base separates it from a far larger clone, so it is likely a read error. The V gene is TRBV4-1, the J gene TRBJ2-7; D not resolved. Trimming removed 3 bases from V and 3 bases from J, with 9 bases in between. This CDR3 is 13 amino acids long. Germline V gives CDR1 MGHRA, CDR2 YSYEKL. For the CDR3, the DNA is TGCGCCAGCAGCCATGTAGCTTACTACGAGCAGTACTTC. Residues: CASSHVAYYEQYF.

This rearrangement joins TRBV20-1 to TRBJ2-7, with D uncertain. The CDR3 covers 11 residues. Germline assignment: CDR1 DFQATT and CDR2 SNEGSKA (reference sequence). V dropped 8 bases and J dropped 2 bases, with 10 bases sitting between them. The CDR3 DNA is TGCAGTTCCTCCGGGCCCTACGAGCAGTACTTC. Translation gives CSSSGPYEQYF.

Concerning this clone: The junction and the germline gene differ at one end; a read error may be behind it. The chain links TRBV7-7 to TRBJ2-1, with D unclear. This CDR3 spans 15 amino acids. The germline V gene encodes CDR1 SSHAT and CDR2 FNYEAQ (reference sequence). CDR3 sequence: CASSLDARVYNEQFF. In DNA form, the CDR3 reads TGTGCTAGCAGCTTAGACGCTCGGGTATACAATGAGCAGTTCTTC.

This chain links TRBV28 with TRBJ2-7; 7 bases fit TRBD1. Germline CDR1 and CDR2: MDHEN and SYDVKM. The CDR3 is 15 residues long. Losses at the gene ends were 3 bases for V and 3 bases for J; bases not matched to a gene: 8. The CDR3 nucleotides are TGTGCCAGCAGTTTTCACGGGACAGCCGTCTACGAGCAGTACTTC. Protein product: CASSFHGTAVYEQYF.

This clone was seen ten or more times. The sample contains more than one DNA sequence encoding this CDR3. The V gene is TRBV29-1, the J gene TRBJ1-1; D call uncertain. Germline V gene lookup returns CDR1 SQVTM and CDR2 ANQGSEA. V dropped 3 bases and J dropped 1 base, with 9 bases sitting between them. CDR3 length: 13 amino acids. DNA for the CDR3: TGCAGCGTTGAGGGCGGCGGGAACACTGAAGCTTTCTTT. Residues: CSVEGGGNTEAFF.

The CDR3 DNA is TGTGCCAGCACTATTCTGCGGGACACGGGCGGAGGGATAGTCAATCAGCCCCAGCATTTT. Protein sequence: CASTILRDTGGGIVNQPQHF. The J gene is TRBJ1-5, the V gene TRBV27; TRBD1 might be the D (6 bases). This CDR3 spans 20 amino acids. Per the germline V gene, CDR1 is MNHEY and CDR2 is SMNVEV (reference sequence). Deletions cut 7 bases from V and 3 bases from J, with 31 bases between.

The DNA of the CDR3 is TGTGCCAGCAGCTTGTCGTACCAAGAGACCCAGTACTTC. The encoded protein is CASSLSYQETQYF. The chain has TRBV11-2 and TRBJ2-5; D not certain. The V gene lost 3 bases and the J gene lost 0 bases, with 5 bases spanning the gap. The length of the CDR3 is 13 residues. CDR1 and CDR2 (germline): SGHAT, FQNNGV.

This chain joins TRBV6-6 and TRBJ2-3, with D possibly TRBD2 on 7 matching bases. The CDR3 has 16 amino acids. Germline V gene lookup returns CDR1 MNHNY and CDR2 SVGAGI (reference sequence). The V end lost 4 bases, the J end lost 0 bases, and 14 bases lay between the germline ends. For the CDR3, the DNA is TGTGCCAGCAGTTCCCGGGGGGCGGGAAGCACAGATACGCAGTATTTT. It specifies CASSSRGAGSTDTQYF.